This T cell receptor (beta chain) was recorded in a study of T cell responses to AZD1222 COVID-19 vaccine. The repertoire was sequenced with immunoSEQ multiplex PCR; TCRdb's copy has only in-frame clones and lacks some. The table includes about 120,000 clones, 85% to 90% detected once. Whole-study findings and limits: Baseline seropositives among AZD1222 recipients totaled only 6 or 7. A mostly white British donor set with more females was recruited, and clonal diversity was possibly underestimated. CD4 TCRs covered the whole spike, strongest at regions 160-218 and 743-854. Repertoires were obtained only post-peak T cell response.

Trimming shortened V by 2 bases and J by 8 bases, and 15 bases separated the two germline ends. The CDR3 is 15 amino acids. Germline loops: CDR1 MDHEN, CDR2 SYDVKM. As concerns this clone: Antigen: not known.

The sample was peripheral blood, taken on day 0 of AZD1222 vaccination. This clonotype originated in an adult in good health. The chain couples TRBV28 to TRBJ1-4, with TRBD1 as a possible D gene (6 bases). The chain's CDR3 is CASSLGQGLDEKLFF. DNA of the CDR3: TGTGCCAGCAGTTTAGGGCAGGGGTTGGACGAAAAACTGTTTTTT.